This T cell receptor (beta chain) originates from a study of cytomegalovirus exposure and HLA in healthy donors. Study-level background: Earlier, 150 million to 200 million T cells were analyzed, and 90 million to 140 million unique TCR beta sequences were found among them.

PCR used 60 Vbeta primers and 13 Jbeta primers. The table came from immunoSEQ multiplex PCR; TCRdb's copy has only in-frame clones and leaves some out. The repertoire holds just over 200,000 clones, with 80% to 85% as singletons. V dropped 2 bases and J dropped 7; count of bases not matched to a gene: 13. The CDR3 length is 16 residues. Germline CDR1 and CDR2: MNHEY and SVGAGI. What was sequenced was PBMCs. The chain uses TRBV6-5 and TRBJ1-2; 7 bases are shared with TRBD1. This TCR derives from a woman aged 40 to 49 in good health and CMV-seronegative. CDR3 in DNA: TGTGCCAGCAGTTACGCCCCGACAGGGTGGCTTTTTGGCTACACCTTC. Protein: CASSYAPTGWLFGYTF.